A few counts support the clone carrying this T cell receptor (beta chain). Its cognate antigen is unknown. The CDR3 has 13 residues. V was shortened by 2 bases and J by 3 bases, with 8 bases between the two germline ends. CDR1 is SGHRS, CDR2 YFSETQ, per germline. The sample comes from a study of CD8 T cells in ankylosing spondylitis. General study findings and limits: Ankylosing spondylitis blood appeared to be characterized by a TCR beta motif of about eight highly homologous variants.

TCRdb fed the 5' RACE reads into MiXCR, producing one record per CDR3 protein. The sample holds more than 250,000 distinct CDR3 sequences, less than 9.5% seen once. Material for sequencing was blood, either unsorted or a sorted T cell fraction (not recorded which). The source of this sequence is a male donor with ankylosing spondylitis. The J gene is TRBJ1-1, the V gene TRBV5-1; D is ambiguous. The CDR3 DNA follows: TGCGCCAGCAGCTTTTCGGTGGACACTGAAGCTTTCTTT. It specifies CASSFSVDTEAFF.